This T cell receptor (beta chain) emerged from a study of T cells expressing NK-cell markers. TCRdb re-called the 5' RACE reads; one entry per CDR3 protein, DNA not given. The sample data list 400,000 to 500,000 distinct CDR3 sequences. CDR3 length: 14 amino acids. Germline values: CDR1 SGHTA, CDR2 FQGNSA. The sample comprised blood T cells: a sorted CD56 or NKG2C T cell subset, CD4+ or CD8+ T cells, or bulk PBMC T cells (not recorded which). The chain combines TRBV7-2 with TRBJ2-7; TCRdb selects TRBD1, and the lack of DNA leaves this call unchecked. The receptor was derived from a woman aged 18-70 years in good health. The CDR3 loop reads CASSLARVGYEQYF.